Each of the 23 T cell receptor beta chains below was sequenced from the same sample in a study of control samples from healthy donors and cancer patients. The protocol was immunoSEQ multiplex PCR, while the TCRdb copy is restricted to in-frame clones and leaves out a portion. The sample lists around 130,000 clones, 89% seen once, with approximately 7.5% in the top ten. The sequenced sample was PBMCs. These receptors were obtained from a man over 45 with head and neck cancer.

The rearrangement joins TRBV5-4 to TRBJ2-1, with TRBD2 identical over 13 bases. Trimming took 3 bases from V and 10 from J; bases not matched to a gene: 1. Germline-derived CDR1 and CDR2 are SGHNT and YYREEE (reference sequence). The CDR3 contains 13 residues. The CDR3, as DNA: TGTGCCAGCAGCTCGGGACTAGCGGGGGAGCAGTTCTTC. Amino acid sequence: CASSSGLAGEQFF.

The chain's CDR3 is CASSLAGGPLSYNEQFF. The CDR3 region has the DNA TGTGCCAGCAGTTTAGCGGGAGGGCCTTTGTCCTACAATGAGCAGTTCTTC. The rearrangement joins TRBV28 to TRBJ2-1, with TRBD2 identical over 9 bases. V lost 2 bases to trimming and J lost 1 base; unmatched junction nucleotides: 6. Germline V gives CDR1 MDHEN, CDR2 SYDVKM. CDR3 length: 17 residues.

In this sample, this clone turned up once. The chain recombines TRBV5-1 with TRBJ2-7; D unresolved. V lost 0 bases to trimming and J lost 1 base, with 2 bases between them. Germline assignment: CDR1 SGHRS and CDR2 YFSETQ. CDR3 length: 12 amino acids. The CDR3 region is CASSLVSYEQYF. CDR3 coding DNA: TGCGCCAGCAGCTTGGTTTCCTACGAGCAGTACTTC.

The chain carries TRBV5-1 and TRBJ2-5; D is undetermined. CDR1 is SGHRS, CDR2 YFSETQ, per germline. The V end lost 1 base, the J end lost 3 bases, and 10 bases lay between the germline ends. This CDR3 region has 14 residues. CDR3 sequence reads: CASSLSLGEETQYF. CDR3 DNA: TGCGCCAGCAGCTTGAGCCTAGGTGAAGAGACCCAGTACTTC.

This sequence joins TRBV11-1 and TRBJ2-5, with D hard to call. V lost 2 bases and J 7 bases, leaving 17 bases between the germline ends. The germline gives CDR1 SGHAT, CDR2 FQDESV (reference sequence). The CDR3 loop spans 15 amino acids. The CDR3 region is CASSLLLTGSGTQYF. The CDR3 nucleotides are TGTGCCAGCAGCTTACTGCTGACCGGTTCGGGGACCCAGTACTTC.

The V gene is TRBV3-1 (or the pseudogene TRBV3-2), the J gene TRBJ2-3; no firm D call. The CDR3 has 15 amino acids. Germline V gene lookup returns CDR1 LGHDT and CDR2 YNNKEL (reference sequence). Deletions cut 0 bases from V and 10 bases from J, with 17 bases between. The CDR3 sequence is CASSQDQGSGRAQYF. In DNA, the CDR3 is TGTGCCAGCAGCCAAGACCAAGGTAGTGGGCGAGCGCAGTATTTT.

This sequence joins TRBV6-1 and TRBJ2-7; 7 bases align to TRBD2. Germline CDR1 is MNHNS and CDR2 is SASEGT. The CDR3 is 15 amino acids. V was pared by 3 bases and J by 7 bases, with 12 bases of the junction left unmatched. DNA of the CDR3: TGTGCCAGCAGTGAGTCGTGGGGAGGGTTCTTAGAGCAGTACTTC. Amino acid sequence: CASSESWGGFLEQYF.

The CDR3 nucleotides read TGCGCCAGCAGTGGGGGGACAGGATACTACGAGCAGTACTTC. The encoded protein is CASSGGTGYYEQYF. The chain links TRBV10-1 to TRBJ2-7; TRBD1 matches 8 bases. Germline V gives CDR1 WNHNN, CDR2 SYGVQD (reference sequence). This CDR3 has 14 residues. The J segment lost 3 bases and the V segment lost 4 bases, leaving 5 bases of the junction unmatched.

The chain recombines TRBV10-2 with TRBJ1-4; a possible D gene is TRBD1 (6 bases). Trimming cost V 9 bases and J 7 bases, with 27 bases left between them. This CDR3 has 17 amino acids. Germline CDR1 WSHSY, CDR2 SAAADI. The CDR3 protein is CARTQRAFIGGGEKLFF. DNA of the CDR3: TGCGCCAGGACTCAGCGCGCCTTTATAGGGGGGGGTGAAAAACTGTTTTTT.

The genes are TRBV3-1 (or the pseudogene TRBV3-2) and TRBJ2-1; TRBD1 or TRBD2 may be the D gene (6 bases each). V was clipped by 4 bases and J by 8 bases, with 15 bases between them. The germline gives CDR1 LGHDT, CDR2 YNNKEL (reference sequence). This CDR3 region has 14 residues. The chain's CDR3 is CASSRGRGVDEQFF. In DNA form, the CDR3 reads TGTGCCAGCAGCCGGGGGCGGGGAGTTGATGAGCAGTTCTTC.

The rearrangement joins TRBV28 to TRBJ1-5; no reliable D call. The CDR3 is 15 residues long. Germline V gives CDR1 MDHEN, CDR2 SYDVKM. V was trimmed by 3 bases and J by 10 bases, leaving 19 bases between them. CDR3 protein: CASSFGQSLLRPQHF. The CDR3 DNA follows: TGTGCCAGCAGTTTTGGTCAGAGCCTTCTGAGACCCCAGCATTTT. Drawing the rest from reference TRBV28 and TRBJ1-5, the complete variable domain is DVKVTQSSRYLVKRTGEKVFLECVQDMDHENMFWYRQDPGLGLRLIYFSYDVKMKEKGDIPEGYSVSREKKERFSLILESASTNQTSMYLCASSFGQSLLRPQHFGDGTRLSIL.

The chain combines TRBV6-6 with TRBJ1-5; D gene uncertain. The V gene's germline CDR1 is MNHNY and CDR2 SVGAGI (reference sequence). Trimming shortened V by 6 bases and J by 1 base, and 16 bases separated the two germline ends. There are 16 residues in the CDR3. The CDR3 coding sequence is TGTGCCAGCAGCCAGGTAACCCTTCGGAGCAATCAGCCCCAGCATTTT. Translated: CASSQVTLRSNQPQHF.

The rearrangement links TRBV3-1 (or the pseudogene TRBV3-2) to TRBJ1-4; D may be TRBD1 (5 bases). The germline gives CDR1 LGHDT, CDR2 YNNKEL (reference sequence). CDR3 length: 15 amino acids. The V gene lost 4 bases and the J gene lost 7 bases, with 16 bases spanning the gap. The CDR3 nucleotides read TGTGCCAGCAGCCCCTTATATGGGGGAGGTGAAAAACTGTTTTTT. It translates to CASSPLYGGGEKLFF.

This chain links TRBV30 with TRBJ1-5; the D gene is possibly TRBD1 (6 bases). The germline CDR1 and CDR2 sequences are GTSNPN and SVGIG (reference sequence). The CDR3 totals 13 residues. V lost 5 bases, J lost 5 bases, and 13 bases lay in between. This CDR3 is CAWSLGGDQPQHF. In DNA, the CDR3 is TGTGCCTGGTCCCTAGGGGGGGATCAGCCCCAGCATTTT.

The V gene is TRBV12-3 or TRBV12-4, the J gene TRBJ2-1, with 7 bases matching TRBD2. Trimming removed 6 bases from V and 5 bases from J; junction bases left unmatched: 4. The CDR3 covers 13 residues. The CDR3 coding sequence is TGTGCCAGCAGCCGGGAGGAAGACAATGAGCAGTTCTTC. It is translated as CASSREEDNEQFF.

This clone has just a few counts. The identical CDR3 is also encoded by other nucleotide sequences in the sample. The chain combines TRBV5-1 with TRBJ2-5; 9 nucleotides agree with TRBD2. Germline V gene data show CDR1 as SGHRS and CDR2 as YFSETQ. CDR3 length: 17 residues. Losses at the gene ends were 2 bases for V and 5 bases for J; bases not matched to a gene: 13. In DNA form, the CDR3 reads TGCGCCAGCAGCTTTTCGGCGGCGGGAGGGCCTATGGAGACCCAGTACTTC. It encodes CASSFSAAGGPMETQYF.

This CDR3 is CASSTGRRTDTQYF. In DNA form, the CDR3 reads TGTGCCAGCAGCACGGGACGGAGGACAGATACGCAGTATTTT. The J gene is TRBJ2-3, the V gene TRBV9, with D possibly called TRBD1 or TRBD2 (5 bases each). Trimming removed 4 bases at V and 3 bases at J, with 12 bases between. The length of the CDR3 is 14 residues. Germline V gives CDR1 SGDLS, CDR2 YYNGEE.

This chain connects TRBV4-2 to TRBJ1-1; TRBD1 matches at 7 bases. This CDR3 contains 18 residues. V lost 0 bases, J lost 1 base, and 11 bases stayed unmatched. The germline CDR1 and CDR2 sequences are LGHNA and YNFKEQ. DNA of the CDR3: TGTGCCAGCAGCCAAGATCGAGGGAGACAGGGCCCGAACACTGAAGCTTTCTTT. Translated: CASSQDRGRQGPNTEAFF.

The rearrangement links TRBV7-2 to TRBJ2-5, with D possibly being TRBD2 (6 bases). Germline-derived CDR1 and CDR2 are SGHTA and FQGNSA. V was shortened by 4 bases and J by 4 bases, with 10 bases between the two germline ends. This CDR3 spans 13 amino acids. Here the CDR3 DNA reads TGTGCCAGCAGCTATAGGGACTCAGAGACCCAGTACTTC. Amino acids: CASSYRDSETQYF.

This chain connects TRBV9 to TRBJ1-4; a possible D gene is TRBD1 (5 bases). Germline V lookup: CDR1 SGDLS, CDR2 YYNGEE. The CDR3 is 13 residues long. V was shortened by 3 bases and J by 10 bases, with 13 bases between the two germline ends. The CDR3 coding sequence is TGTGCCAGCAGCGAGACGGGGGTCGGAAAACTGTTTTTT. Amino acid sequence: CASSETGVGKLFF.

The CDR3 reads CASSLTQGAGNTIYF. For the CDR3, the DNA is TGTGCCAGCAGCTTAACACAGGGGGCTGGAAACACCATATATTTT. V and J are TRBV7-9 and TRBJ1-3; 8 bases are a match to TRBD1. With 2 bases clipped from V and 2 bases from J, the junction kept 2 bases outside the gene matches. The CDR3 extends over 15 amino acids. CDR1 is SEHNR and CDR2 is FQNEAQ in the germline V gene (reference sequence).

The chain has TRBV30 and TRBJ2-1, with a possible D match to TRBD2 (6 bases). Germline loops: CDR1 GTSNPN, CDR2 SVGIG (reference sequence). This CDR3 region has 14 residues. The germline V and J ends were trimmed by 0 bases and 9 bases, with 15 bases remaining between them. CDR3 nucleotides: TGTGCCTGGAGTGTTGGGGACTCCGTGGGTGAGCAGTTCTTC. Translated: CAWSVGDSVGEQFF.

The J gene is TRBJ1-5, the V gene TRBV4-1; 9 nucleotides match TRBD1. The CDR3 contains 14 residues. Germline CDR1 is MGHRA and CDR2 is YSYEKL. V shed 5 bases, J shed 6 bases, and the junction held 5 bases outside the gene matches. In DNA, the CDR3 is TGCGCCAGCAGCGTTCGACAGGGGGGTCAGCCCCAGCATTTT. This codes for CASSVRQGGQPQHF.